A selection of T cell receptor beta chains follows, all from one sample in a study of cytomegalovirus exposure and HLA in healthy donors. Using immunoSEQ multiplex PCR, the repertoire was profiled, and TCRdb retains in-frame clones only, with some absent. Altogether around 99,000 clones are present, roughly 69% being singletons, with the ten largest covering 4.5% to 5.5%. The material sequenced was PBMCs. These receptor sequences come from a woman aged 65 to 85 in good health and CMV-seropositive. CDR3s include the opening cysteine and the closing phenylalanine or tryptophan. The order of the fields is clone size, V gene, D gene, J gene, CDR3 DNA, CDR3 protein. D genes are given only for firm matches. Size tells how often a clone was seen (once, few, many) or the class of an expanded clone, and some rows leave it out.

clone_size: -; v_call: TRBV7-2; d_call: -; j_call: TRBJ2-5; cdr3_nt: TGTGCCAGCAGCTCTAACGGGGGGCAGGAGACCCAGTACTTC; cdr3_aa: CASSSNGGQETQYF
clone_size: -; v_call: TRBV7-8; d_call: TRBD1; j_call: TRBJ2-5; cdr3_nt: TGTGCCAGCAGCGCCTACAGGGGTCAAGAGACCCAGTACTTC; cdr3_aa: CASSAYRGQETQYF
clone_size: -; v_call: TRBV11-2; d_call: TRBD1; j_call: TRBJ1-2; cdr3_nt: TGTGCCAGCAGCGCCTCACAGGGGTACTATGGCTACACCTTC; cdr3_aa: CASSASQGYYGYTF
clone_size: -; v_call: TRBV7-7; d_call: -; j_call: TRBJ1-1; cdr3_nt: TGTGCCAGCAGCCTCCTCGAAGGGGACACTGAAGCTTTCTTT; cdr3_aa: CASSLLEGDTEAFF
clone_size: -; v_call: TRBV5-1; d_call: -; j_call: TRBJ1-6; cdr3_nt: TGCGCCAGCAGCTTGTCAGGGATGGATAATTCACCCCTCCACTTT; cdr3_aa: CASSLSGMDNSPLHF
clone_size: -; v_call: TRBV4-1; d_call: -; j_call: TRBJ2-1; cdr3_nt: TGCGCCAGCAGTCAGTTAGCTGGGAATGAGCAGTTCTTC; cdr3_aa: CASSQLAGNEQFF
clone_size: few; v_call: TRBV11-2; d_call: TRBD2; j_call: TRBJ2-1; cdr3_nt: TGTGCCAGCAGCTCGACACTAGCGGGGGATAGTATTGAGCAGTTCTTC; cdr3_aa: CASSSTLAGDSIEQFF
clone_size: -; v_call: TRBV5-1; d_call: TRBD1; j_call: TRBJ1-1; cdr3_nt: TGCGCCAGCAGCCGAGACAGGGCCACTGAAGCTTTCTTT; cdr3_aa: CASSRDRATEAFF
clone_size: -; v_call: TRBV10-1; d_call: TRBD2; j_call: TRBJ2-3; cdr3_nt: TGCGCCAGCAGCAGGACTAGCGGGGGGCAAGATACGCAGTATTTT; cdr3_aa: CASSRTSGGQDTQYF
clone_size: -; v_call: TRBV18; d_call: -; j_call: TRBJ1-5; cdr3_nt: TGTGCCAGCTCCCGGGGCAATCAGCCCCAGCATTTT; cdr3_aa: CASSRGNQPQHF
clone_size: few; v_call: TRBV4-1; d_call: TRBD2; j_call: TRBJ2-7; cdr3_nt: TGCGCCAGCAGCGTTTCCACTATGGCGGGGGGGTTCTACGAGCAGTACTTC; cdr3_aa: CASSVSTMAGGFYEQYF
clone_size: once; v_call: TRBV20-1; d_call: -; j_call: TRBJ2-1; cdr3_nt: TGCAGTGCGGACTTTTTCAATGAGCAGTTCTTC; cdr3_aa: CSADFFNEQFF
clone_size: -; v_call: TRBV15; d_call: TRBD1; j_call: TRBJ2-7; cdr3_nt: TGTGCCACCAGCGAGGGGGCCCCCTACGAGCAGTACTTC; cdr3_aa: CATSEGAPYEQYF
clone_size: -; v_call: TRBV5-1; d_call: TRBD2; j_call: TRBJ2-1; cdr3_nt: TGCGCCACCGGCGGGGGGGCCCACAATGAGCAGTTCTTC; cdr3_aa: CATGGGAHNEQFF
clone_size: -; v_call: TRBV5-8; d_call: -; j_call: TRBJ1-3; cdr3_nt: TGTGCCAGCAGCGTACGGGGATACAGCTCTGGAAACACCATATATTTT; cdr3_aa: CASSVRGYSSGNTIYF
clone_size: -; v_call: TRBV6-5; d_call: TRBD2; j_call: TRBJ2-7; cdr3_nt: TGTGCCAGCACCCCCGGGACTAGCGGGGGTCCCCTGAACTTC; cdr3_aa: CASTPGTSGGPLNF